The rows below give T cell receptor beta chains drawn from one sample of a study of shared clonotypes between healthy human individuals. Only in-frame clones appear in the TCRdb table, and some are missing; sequencing was by immunoSEQ multiplex PCR. The top ten clones hold 0.085% to 0.11% of a sample with about 600,000 clones, nearly 97% of them seen once. Source material: naive CD8+ T cells sorted from blood. Source of these receptors: a woman in her twenties or thirties in good health. CDR3s include the opening cysteine and the closing phenylalanine or tryptophan. The D gene is left open where the match is weak. Where a row states a size, it is once, few, many or the class of an expanded clone; other rows omit it.

- | TRBJ1-5 | TRBV28 | TRBD1 | CASSLFGQGAHQPQHF | TGTGCCAGCAGTTTATTCGGGCAGGGGGCTCATCAGCCCCAGCATTTT
- | TRBJ2-6 | TRBV9 | - | CASREQEHHSGANVLTF | TGTGCCAGCAGGGAACAGGAACATCACTCTGGGGCCAACGTCCTGACTTTC
- | TRBJ1-1 | TRBV14 | - | CASSLGRWTEAFF | TGTGCCAGCAGCTTGGGGAGGTGGACTGAAGCTTTCTTT
- | TRBJ1-1 | TRBV7-9 | - | CASSPDWTDPEAFF | TGTGCCAGCAGCCCCGACTGGACGGACCCTGAAGCTTTCTTT
- | TRBJ2-3 | TRBV6-5 | - | CASSLPPREDTQYF | TGTGCCAGCAGTTTGCCCCCCAGGGAAGATACGCAGTATTTT
- | TRBJ1-5 | TRBV5-6 | - | CASSLGGTHPQHF | TGTGCCAGCAGCTTGGGGGGGACTCACCCCCAGCATTTT
- | TRBJ2-5 | TRBV14 | TRBD2 | CASSRGQREWVETQYF | TGTGCCAGCAGCCGAGGACAGCGGGAGTGGGTAGAGACCCAGTACTTC
- | TRBJ1-1 | TRBV5-6 | TRBD1 | CASSLLTGTGSPWTEAFF | TGTGCCAGCAGCTTGTTAACCGGGACAGGGTCCCCTTGGACTGAAGCTTTCTTT
- | TRBJ2-7 | TRBV5-1 | TRBD1 | CASTLDRSSYEQYF | TGCGCCAGCACCCTGGACAGGAGTTCCTACGAGCAGTACTTC
- | TRBJ1-2 | TRBV6-5 | TRBD1 | CASSYLGQGYGYTF | TGTGCCAGCAGTTACCTGGGACAGGGCTATGGCTACACCTTC
few | TRBJ1-1 | TRBV2 | TRBD1 | CASVGQGVTEAFF | TGTGCCAGCGTGGGACAGGGGGTAACTGAAGCTTTCTTT
once | TRBJ1-1 | TRBV5-6 | TRBD1 | CASSSRTGGETEAFF | TGTGCCAGCAGCTCCCGGACAGGGGGAGAAACTGAAGCTTTCTTT
- | TRBJ2-7 | TRBV14 | TRBD1 | CASSQGWDSSYGQYF | TGTGCCAGCAGCCAAGGCTGGGACAGCTCCTACGGGCAGTACTTC
- | TRBJ2-2 | TRBV13 | - | CASSPRVNGELFF | TGTGCCAGCAGCCCGAGGGTTAACGGGGAGCTGTTTTTT
- | TRBJ2-5 | TRBV5-4 | - | CASSSRAEPYQETQYF | TGTGCCAGCAGCTCCCGGGCAGAACCGTACCAAGAGACCCAGTACTTC
- | TRBJ1-2 | TRBV5-1 | - | CASSFRGNGYTF | TGCGCCAGCAGCTTTAGGGGGAATGGCTACACCTTC
- | TRBJ2-7 | TRBV11-2 | - | CASSSEIKSYEQYF | TGTGCCAGCAGCTCCGAGATAAAAAGCTACGAGCAGTACTTC
- | TRBJ2-1 | TRBV20-1 | - | CSARTVNEQFF | TGCAGTGCTCGTACGGTCAATGAGCAGTTCTTC
- | TRBJ2-5 | TRBV14 | - | CASSQDGLLRETQYF | TGTGCCAGCAGCCAAGATGGACTACTAAGAGAGACCCAGTACTTC
once | TRBJ2-1 | TRBV29-1 | - | CSVEVGTAPYNEQFF | TGCAGCGTTGAAGTTGGGACGGCCCCCTACAATGAGCAGTTCTTC
- | TRBJ2-2 | TRBV6-1 | - | CASSEVPGEGTGELFF | TGTGCCAGCAGTGAAGTTCCGGGAGAAGGTACCGGGGAGCTGTTTTTT
- | TRBJ2-1 | TRBV5-6 | - | CASSLWEFSFSEQFF | TGTGCCAGCAGCTTGTGGGAATTTAGCTTCAGCGAGCAGTTCTTC
- | TRBJ1-2 | TRBV13 | - | CASSLGLVATGDGYTF | TGTGCCAGCAGCTTAGGCCTCGTGGCGACCGGGGATGGCTACACCTTC
- | TRBJ2-2 | TRBV4-2 | TRBD2 | CASSPRAGGANTGELFF | TGTGCCAGCAGCCCCAGGGCGGGAGGGGCGAACACCGGGGAGCTGTTTTTT
- | TRBJ2-1 | TRBV7-2 | TRBD2 | CASSPRLAGTDNEQFF | TGTGCCAGCAGCCCGCGGCTAGCGGGAACCGACAATGAGCAGTTCTTC
- | TRBJ2-4 | TRBV7-9 | - | CASSPEDLAKNIQYF | TGTGCCAGCAGCCCCGAAGATCTAGCCAAAAACATTCAGTACTTC
- | TRBJ1-1 | TRBV7-9 | - | CASSRPDDTEAFF | TGTGCCAGCAGTCGACCAGATGACACTGAAGCTTTCTTT
- | TRBJ2-5 | TRBV27 | - | CASSSLRGQWLQETQYF | TGTGCCAGCAGTTCCCTTCGGGGTCAATGGTTACAAGAGACCCAGTACTTC
- | TRBJ1-1 | TRBV6-5 | - | CASSPRTEMNTEAFF | TGTGCCAGCAGTCCCAGGACAGAGATGAACACTGAAGCTTTCTTT
once | TRBJ2-7 | TRBV13 | TRBD1 | CASSLRTGISYEQYF | TGTGCCAGCAGCTTAAGGACAGGTATTTCCTACGAGCAGTACTTC
- | TRBJ1-5 | TRBV19 | - | CASMDLRGNQPQHF | TGTGCCAGTATGGACTTACGGGGCAATCAGCCCCAGCATTTT
- | TRBJ1-1 | TRBV7-9 | - | CASHMGTEAFF | TGTGCCAGCCATATGGGGACTGAAGCTTTCTTT
- | TRBJ2-1 | TRBV27 | TRBD1 | CASSRQGFYNEQFF | TGTGCCAGCAGCCGACAGGGGTTCTACAATGAGCAGTTCTTC
- | TRBJ2-1 | TRBV7-9 | - | CASSLVGRTYNEQFF | TGTGCCAGCAGCTTAGTTGGGAGAACCTACAATGAGCAGTTCTTC
- | TRBJ2-3 | TRBV5-4 | - | CASSLDGLPDTQYF | TGTGCCAGCAGCTTGGACGGACTCCCAGATACGCAGTATTTT
- | TRBJ2-7 | TRBV4-1 | - | CASSPALFYEQYF | TGCGCCAGCAGCCCTGCACTTTTCTACGAGCAGTACTTC
- | TRBJ1-3 | TRBV9 | - | CASSVSREVTGNTIYF | TGTGCCAGCAGCGTGAGTCGGGAGGTGACTGGAAACACCATATATTTT
- | TRBJ2-3 | TRBV28 | TRBD2 | CASSTLAGVSTQYF | TGTGCCAGCAGTACATTAGCGGGGGTGTCTACGCAGTATTTT
- | TRBJ2-7 | TRBV7-9 | - | CASSRPGSSTYEQYF | TGTGCCAGCAGCCGGCCGGGGTCCTCCACCTACGAGCAGTACTTC
- | TRBJ2-1 | TRBV7-9 | - | CASSSDTDNEQFF | TGTGCCAGCAGCTCGGACACAGACAATGAGCAGTTCTTC
- | TRBJ1-5 | TRBV7-8 | - | CASSPGPVYSNQPQHF | TGTGCCAGCAGCCCAGGGCCAGTTTATAGCAATCAGCCCCAGCATTTT
- | TRBJ2-2 | TRBV6-6 | - | CASSSKTSTGELFF | TGTGCCAGCAGTTCAAAAACTTCGACCGGGGAGCTGTTTTTT